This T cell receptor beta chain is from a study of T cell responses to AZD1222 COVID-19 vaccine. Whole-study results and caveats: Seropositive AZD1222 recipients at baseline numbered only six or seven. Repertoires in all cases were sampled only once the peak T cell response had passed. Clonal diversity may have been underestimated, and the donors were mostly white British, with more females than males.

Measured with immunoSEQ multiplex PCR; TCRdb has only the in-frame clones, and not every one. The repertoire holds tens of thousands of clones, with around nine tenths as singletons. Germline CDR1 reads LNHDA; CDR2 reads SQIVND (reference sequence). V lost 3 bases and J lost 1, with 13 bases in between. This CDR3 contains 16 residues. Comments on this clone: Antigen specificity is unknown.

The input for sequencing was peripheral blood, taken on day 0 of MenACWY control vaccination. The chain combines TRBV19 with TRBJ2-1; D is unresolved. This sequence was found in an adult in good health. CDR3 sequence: CASSISFGSSYNEQFF. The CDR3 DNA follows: TGTGCCAGTAGTATTAGTTTCGGGTCTTCCTACAATGAGCAGTTCTTC. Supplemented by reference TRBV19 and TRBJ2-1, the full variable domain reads DGGITQSPKYLFRKEGQNVTLSCEQNLNHDAMYWYRQDPGQGLRLIYYSQIVNDFQKGDIAEGYSVSREKKESFPLTVTSAQKNPTAFYLCASSISFGSSYNEQFFGPGTRLTVL.